This passage covers 4 T cell receptor beta chains from one sample sequenced in a study of CXCR3-negative and CXCR3-positive naive CD8 T cells. Study-level findings and limits: Against CXCR3-negative naive cells, CXCR3-positive naive cells showed more hydrophobic TRB CDR3s.

Libraries of TRB cDNA were made by 5' RACE and carried UMIs. Using the 5' RACE reads, TCRdb records one entry per CDR3 protein without DNA. The sample data list about 150,000 distinct CDR3 sequences. Their recognized antigens are unknown. The sequencing sample was made of naive CXCR3+ CD8+ T cells from blood. Subset meaning: CD45RO-CCR7+CD27+CD95- naive CD8+ T cells expressing CXCR3 (TNR3+). These receptor sequences come from a human donor in good health. Some clones in this sample may be carry-over from other donors' samples.

The J gene is TRBJ2-3, the V gene TRBV12-3 or TRBV12-4. The CDR3 length is 15 residues. This chain's CDR3 is CASSYDQLDPDTQYF.

V and J are TRBV11-2 and TRBJ2-5; TCRdb selects TRBD1, and the lack of DNA leaves this call unchecked. The CDR3 covers 13 residues. The germline gives CDR1 SGHAT, CDR2 FQNNGV. CDR3 loop: CASSPGGGKTQYF. The entire variable domain, with the rest obtained from reference TRBV11-2 and TRBJ2-5, is as follows: EAGVAQSPRYKIIEKRQSVAFWCNPISGHATLYWYQQILGQGPKLLIQFQNNGVVDDSQLPKDRFSAERLKGVDSTLKIQPAKLEDSAVYLCASSPGGGKTQYFGPGTRLLVL.

The chain links TRBV20-1 to TRBJ2-1; there is no DNA to check the TCRdb D call of TRBD2. Germline V CDR1 and CDR2: DFQATT, SNEGSKA (reference sequence). The CDR3 sequence is 15 residues long. The CDR3 reads CSALFGLAVYNEQFF.

This CDR3 is CASSQDVGTGPYEQYF. The chain carries TRBV3-1 and TRBJ2-7; TCRdb reports TRBD1, a call that lacks DNA to check it against. The CDR3 runs 16 residues. Germline V gene lookup returns CDR1 LGHDT and CDR2 YNNKEL (reference sequence).